The rows below give T cell receptor beta chains drawn from one sample of a study of regulatory T cells in long-lasting Graves disease. MiXCR was run by TCRdb on the multiplex PCR reads, yielding one entry per CDR3 protein. The sample yields about 420,000 distinct CDR3 sequences, about 16% seen once. The same specimen was also included in a second study, on T cells in Graves' hyperthyroidism and ophthalmopathy.

The material sequenced was peripheral blood mononuclear cells (PBMCs), taken at new diagnosis, from a patient treated with antithyroid drugs. These receptor sequences come from a woman between 18 and 29 years old with Graves disease. Each CDR3 is given with its conserved first and last residue. The order of the fields is V gene, D gene, J gene, clone size, CDR3 DNA, CDR3 protein. The D gene is left open where the match is weak. Size tells how often a clone was seen (once, few, many) or the class of an expanded clone, and some rows leave it out.

TRBV28	NA	TRBJ1-2	many	TGTGCCAGCAGGCCAAATCAGCTCTATGGCTACACCTTC	CASRPNQLYGYTF
TRBV20-1	NA	TRBJ2-5	few	TGCAGTGCTAGAGATACCCTCCTGACAGTGAAGACCCAGTACTTC	CSARDTLLTVKTQYF
TRBV20-1	NA	TRBJ2-3	many	TGCAGTGCTAGTTCTGGGTATACGCAGTATTTT	CSASSGYTQYF
TRBV27	NA	TRBJ2-3	NA	TGTGCCAGCAGTTTAGAACAGGGGGGGCATACGCAGTATTTT	CASSLEQGGHTQYF
TRBV28	NA	TRBJ1-1	many	TGTGCCAGCAGTTTGAGGGGCAGCGGAGACACTGAAGCTTTCTTT	CASSLRGSGDTEAFF
TRBV29-1	NA	TRBJ1-2	many	TGCAGCGTCGCGGGACGGAATAACTATGGCTACACCTTC	CSVAGRNNYGYTF
TRBV6-1	NA	TRBJ2-3	NA	TGTGCCAGCAGCGGGATTTTGGAGGCTCCCGATACGCAGTATTTT	CASSGILEAPDTQYF
TRBV27	NA	TRBJ2-1	few	TGTGCCAGCAGCTTGGGAGGAGACTCCTACAATGAGCAGTTCTTC	CASSLGGDSYNEQFF
TRBV10-3	NA	TRBJ2-1	many	TGTGCCATCAGTGTGTACTACAAAAATGAGCAGTTCTTC	CAISVYYKNEQFF
TRBV11-2	TRBD2	TRBJ2-1	many	TGTGCCAGCAGCCTTTACGGGACTAGCGGGATTCCATCCAATGAGCAGTTCTTC	CASSLYGTSGIPSNEQFF
TRBV5-1	TRBD2	TRBJ2-5	NA	TGCGCCAGCAGCTTGTATCTTGTCAGGACTAGCGGGAGTAAAGAGACCCAGTACTTC	CASSLYLVRTSGSKETQYF
TRBV3-1	NA	TRBJ1-3	NA	TGTGCCAGCAGCCAAGCCGGAGGGGGAAACACCATATATTTT	CASSQAGGGNTIYF
TRBV9	NA	TRBJ2-1	NA	TGTGCCAGCAGCCCGAGGTTGGTACCGGACAATGAGCAGTTCTTC	CASSPRLVPDNEQFF
TRBV7-2	TRBD1	TRBJ1-2	once	TGTGCCAGCAGCACCCGACAGGGCCCATATGGCTACACCTTC	CASSTRQGPYGYTF
TRBV2	TRBD1	TRBJ1-1	many	TGTACGGAGGGGGGACAGGGTGGCTATGCTTTCTTT	CTEGGQGGYAFF
TRBV10-3	TRBD2	TRBJ2-1	many	TGTGCCATCAGTGAATCTAGCGGGTTCTACAATGAGCAGTTCTTC	CAISESSGFYNEQFF
TRBV7-8	TRBD2	TRBJ2-5	NA	TGTGCCAGCAGCTTAGAACGCTCACTAGCGGGACTGAGAGAGACCCAGTACTTC	CASSLERSLAGLRETQYF
TRBV3-1	NA	TRBJ1-4	NA	TGTGCCAGCAGCCACCGACAGGTACGACGTGAAAAACTGTTTTTT	CASSHRQVRREKLFF
TRBV6-1	NA	TRBJ1-5	many	TGTGCCAGCAGTACCGGGGATCAGTATGGTCAGCCCCAGCATTTT	CASSTGDQYGQPQHF
TRBV28	NA	TRBJ2-1	many	TGTGCCAGCAGTCCGCCACGAGGGAACTACAATGAGCAGTTCTTC	CASSPPRGNYNEQFF
TRBV7-2	TRBD1	TRBJ2-3	NA	TGTGCCAGCAAGAAGACAGGGGGCACAGATACGCAGTATTTT	CASKKTGGTDTQYF
TRBV20-1	TRBD2	TRBJ2-1	NA	TGCAGGGCCCTAGCGGGAGGGCCGGGGAATGAGCAGTTCTTC	CRALAGGPGNEQFF
TRBV28	NA	TRBJ2-4	NA	TGTGCCAGCAGTCGGGACATCCGACCCCCAGGGTACTTC	CASSRDIRPPGYF
TRBV28	NA	TRBJ1-4	many	TGTGCCAGCAGTTTAGCGGGGAGGGAAAAACTGTTTTTT	CASSLAGREKLFF
TRBV5-1	TRBD1	TRBJ2-3	NA	TGCGCAACCAGGGACAGGTACACAGATACGCAGTATTTT	CATRDRYTDTQYF
TRBV6-1	NA	TRBJ1-6	NA	TGTGCCAGCACCGAACATGGAGAGTATAATTCACCCCTCCACTTT	CASTEHGEYNSPLHF
TRBV7-9	TRBD2	TRBJ2-3	few	TGTGCCAGCAGCTCCCGGACTAGCGGGATAGGCGGCACAGATACGCAGTATTTT	CASSSRTSGIGGTDTQYF
TRBV5-5	NA	TRBJ2-2	few	TGTGCCAGCAGCTTTTCCGAGGCTAACACCGGGGAGCTGTTTTTT	CASSFSEANTGELFF
TRBV27	NA	TRBJ2-3	many	TGTGCCAGCACCGCTATAGCGGCACCTTTCACAGATACGCAGTATTTT	CASTAIAAPFTDTQYF
TRBV7-2	NA	TRBJ2-1	many	TGTGCCAGCAGCCCCGTGGTCGGGACTCTATCCTACAATGAGCAGTTCTTC	CASSPVVGTLSYNEQFF
TRBV28	TRBD1	TRBJ1-6	few	TGTGCCAGCAGTTTATCAGGACAGGGAAATTCACCCCTCCACTTT	CASSLSGQGNSPLHF
TRBV6-2/TRBV6-3	TRBD2	TRBJ2-7	many	TGTGCCAGCAGTTACGGCGGGAGACCCTACGAGCAGTACTTC	CASSYGGRPYEQYF
TRBV5-1	TRBD2	TRBJ2-1	NA	TGCGCCAGCAGCTTTGCGGGAGGCAACAATGAGCAGTTCTTC	CASSFAGGNNEQFF
TRBV3-1	TRBD2	TRBJ2-3	NA	TGTGCCAGCAGCCAAGTTAGAGGACTAGCGGGAGTGCCAGATACGCAGTATTTT	CASSQVRGLAGVPDTQYF
TRBV7-3	NA	TRBJ1-2	NA	TGTGCCAGCAGCTTACAACCGGGAAAAAACTATGGCTACACCTTC	CASSLQPGKNYGYTF
TRBV5-1	TRBD2	TRBJ2-7	few	TGCGCCAGCAGCTTCAGACTAGCGGGAAGCAACGAGCAGTACTTC	CASSFRLAGSNEQYF
TRBV6-5	TRBD2	TRBJ2-3	many	TGTGCCAGCAGTTTAGATGGGCGGGGGATGGATACGCAGTATTTT	CASSLDGRGMDTQYF
TRBV20-1	NA	TRBJ2-7	NA	TGCAGTGCTAGGAGGGATGGTGGTTACGAGCAGTACTTC	CSARRDGGYEQYF
TRBV20-1	TRBD2	TRBJ2-1	many	TGCAGTGCCTCGACTAGCGGCACCTACAATGAGCAGTTCTTC	CSASTSGTYNEQFF
TRBV28	NA	TRBJ2-7	NA	TGTGCCAGCACTACCCAGAGCCCCTACGAGCAGTACTTC	CASTTQSPYEQYF
TRBV28	NA	TRBJ2-7	NA	TGTGCCAGCAGTGAGTCGACAAGGAGCTCCTATGAGCAGTACTTC	CASSESTRSSYEQYF
TRBV5-1	NA	TRBJ1-2	many	TGCGCCAGCAGCTTGGAGCGGCCCTATGGCTACACCTTC	CASSLERPYGYTF
TRBV3-1	NA	TRBJ1-1	many	TGTGCCAGCAGCCTAAGGAGTCGGAGGGACACTGAAGCTTTCTTT	CASSLRSRRDTEAFF
TRBV12-3/TRBV12-4	NA	TRBJ1-4	many	TGTGCCAGCAGTTTTCAGGCATCCGGGACAAGTGAAAAACTGTTTTTT	CASSFQASGTSEKLFF
TRBV7-9	TRBD1	TRBJ2-5	NA	TGTGCCAGCAGCTTAGCAACAGGGGGCATGGAGACCCAGTACTTC	CASSLATGGMETQYF
TRBV20-1	NA	TRBJ2-7	many	TGCAGTGCTAGTAGTACAATATCCTACGAGCAGTACTTC	CSASSTISYEQYF
TRBV28	NA	TRBJ1-3	few	TGTGCCAGCAGTTTAGGAGGGCAGCTCGGAAACACCATATATTTT	CASSLGGQLGNTIYF
TRBV7-9	TRBD2	TRBJ2-3	many	TGTGCCAGCAGCTTATCACCCCCCTTAGCGGGAGCGGGGGATACGCAGTATTTT	CASSLSPPLAGAGDTQYF
TRBV7-9	TRBD2	TRBJ2-3	many	TGTGCCAGCAGCTACGGGACTAGCGGGATCCCTAGCACAGATACGCAGTATTTT	CASSYGTSGIPSTDTQYF
TRBV28	TRBD2	TRBJ2-1	many	TGTGCCAGCGGTAGAGCGGGGAGGGATGAGCAGTTCTTC	CASGRAGRDEQFF
TRBV3-1	TRBD1	TRBJ2-1	NA	TGTGCCAGCAGCCAAGAGGACAGGGGTTCGAATGAGCAGTTCTTC	CASSQEDRGSNEQFF
TRBV7-3	TRBD1	TRBJ2-5	many	TGTGCCAGCAGCGAGACAGGGCTGGGGGAGACCCAGTACTTC	CASSETGLGETQYF
TRBV20-1	TRBD1	TRBJ1-5	NA	TGCAGTGCTTGGACAGGGGGCTTTCAGCCCCAGCATTTT	CSAWTGGFQPQHF
TRBV7-9	NA	TRBJ1-2	few	TGTGCCAGCAGCTTAAGCGCCACAGGGATCGAAGGCTACACCTTC	CASSLSATGIEGYTF
TRBV12-3/TRBV12-4	TRBD2	TRBJ2-1	NA	TGTGCCAGCACTCCTAGCGGGAGTGGTGAGCAGTTCTTC	CASTPSGSGEQFF
TRBV27	TRBD1	TRBJ1-4	few	TGTGCCAGCAGGACAGGGGGTAATGAAAAACTGTTTTTT	CASRTGGNEKLFF
TRBV7-3	TRBD1	TRBJ2-7	many	TGTGCCAGCAGCGCGGACAGGGATCGCGAGCAGTACTTC	CASSADRDREQYF
TRBV5-1	NA	TRBJ1-2	few	TGCGCCAGCAGAAGGGGTGATAACTATGGCTACACCTTC	CASRRGDNYGYTF
TRBV2	NA	TRBJ2-1	many	TGTGCCAGCAGTGCCACCGGGACAACTAACAATGAGCAGTTCTTC	CASSATGTTNNEQFF
TRBV4-1	NA	TRBJ1-2	NA	TGCGCCAGCAGCCAAGGTCTCGAAGGTGAAGGCGACTATGGCTACACCTTC	CASSQGLEGEGDYGYTF